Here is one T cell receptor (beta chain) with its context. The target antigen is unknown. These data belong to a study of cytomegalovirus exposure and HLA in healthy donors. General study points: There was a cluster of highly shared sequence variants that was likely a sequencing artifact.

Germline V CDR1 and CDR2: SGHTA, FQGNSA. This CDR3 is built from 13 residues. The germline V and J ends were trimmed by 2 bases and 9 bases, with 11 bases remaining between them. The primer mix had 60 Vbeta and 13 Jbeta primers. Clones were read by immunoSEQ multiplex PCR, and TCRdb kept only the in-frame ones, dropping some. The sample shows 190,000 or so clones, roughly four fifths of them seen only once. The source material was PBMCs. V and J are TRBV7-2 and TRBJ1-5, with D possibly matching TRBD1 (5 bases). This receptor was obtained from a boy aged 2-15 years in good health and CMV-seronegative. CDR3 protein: CASSLTPGGPQHF. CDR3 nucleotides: TGTGCCAGCAGCTTAACCCCCGGGGGGCCCCAGCATTTT.